This T cell receptor (beta chain) comes out of a study of cytomegalovirus exposure and HLA in healthy donors. Study summary: The early release's HLA-typed donors yielded approximately 81 million unique TCRs. General study results and limits: Earlier results showed most TCR beta V segments being productive about 87% or about 30% of the time.

Worth noting for this clone: Its cognate antigen is unknown.

The PCR was carried out with 60 Vbeta primers and 13 Jbeta primers. Original handling: It was a later analysis that counted about 80 million unique TCR beta chains, of which some 9.9 million were shared. The protocol was immunoSEQ multiplex PCR, while the TCRdb copy is restricted to in-frame clones and leaves out a portion. D and trimming were read from the DNA, whereas the V and J calls and clone size are those reported in that table. Among approximately 130,000 clones listed, more than 80% were seen once. Germline CDR1 is MNHNS and CDR2 is SASEGT. The CDR3 runs to 16 residues. The V and J ends lost 3 bases and 10 bases respectively, with 19 bases between them.

The gene calls are TRBV6-1 and TRBJ1-6, with D possibly matching TRBD1 (5 bases). The clonotype originates from a man aged 35 to 55 in good health and CMV-seronegative. Sequenced input: PBMCs. CDR3 loop: CASSEWVQERRSPLHF. The CDR3 DNA reads TGTGCCAGCAGTGAGTGGGTACAGGAGAGAAGGTCACCCCTCCACTTT.